Described below is a single TCR beta chain sequence and its context. The antigen is unknown. Template switching introduced a universal primer site, and the cDNA bore unique molecular identifiers. TCRdb fed the 5' RACE reads into MiXCR, producing one record per CDR3 protein. The top ten clones hold around 1.5% of a sample with about 920,000 distinct CDR3 sequences, about 12% of them seen once. The CDR3 has 13 residues. With V trimmed by 4 bases and J by 11 bases, 7 bases remained unmatched. Germline V gene data show CDR1 as MGHDK and CDR2 as SYGVNS. This entry is derived from a study of identical twins. The study, taken as a whole, reports: The study based its conclusions on cross-sectional statistical analysis and did not follow the same donors. Twins shared out-of-frame alpha sequences with excess low generation probability.

A further study also used this sample, focusing on yellow fever vaccine responses in identical twins. Per that paper: Twins showed a vaccine T cell response that reportedly seemed partly convergent, partly personalized.

The V gene is TRBV25-1, the J gene TRBJ2-1; 8 nucleotides match TRBD1. The receptor's source is a woman aged 18-30 years in good health. Input material: PBMCs. The CDR3 coding sequence is TGTGCCAGCAGTGGCCGAGACAGGGGTCAGCAGTTCTTC. Its translation: CASSGRDRGQQFF.